These T cell receptor beta chains were read from a single sample in a study of blood T cell repertoires in COVID-19. Sequencing was performed with immunoSEQ multiplex PCR; in TCRdb, only in-frame clones are kept and a portion is missing. The table shows about 200,000 clones, with roughly 87% occurring only once. The specimen was peripheral blood. The receptor source for this set is a man aged 35-49 years with active or convalescent COVID-19. Both conserved end residues are part of each CDR3. Each record gives: D gene, clone size, J gene, V gene, CDR3 protein, CDR3 DNA. The D gene is left open where the match is weak. Part of the rows lack a size; the others show once, few, many or a class for expanded clones.

TRBD1,few,TRBJ2-2,TRBV6-2/TRBV6-3,CASSMGTGRTGELFF,TGTGCCAGCAGCATGGGGACAGGGAGAACCGGGGAGCTGTTTTTT
NA,NA,TRBJ1-5,TRBV6-5,CASKSSNQPQHF,TGTGCCAGCAAGAGCAGCAATCAGCCCCAGCATTTT
NA,NA,TRBJ1-3,TRBV5-1,CASSASDQGQRTGNTIYF,TGCGCCAGCAGCGCCTCCGATCAAGGACAGAGGACTGGAAACACCATATATTTT
NA,NA,TRBJ2-7,TRBV20-1,CSARDVRDLLF,TGCAGTGCTAGAGATGTCAGGGACTTACTTTTC
TRBD2,few,TRBJ2-3,TRBV6-1,CASSEQGLAGGMTDTQYF,TGTGCCAGCAGTGAACAGGGACTAGCGGGAGGAATGACAGATACGCAGTATTTT
TRBD2,NA,TRBJ2-7,TRBV9,CASSVGPSGDHWGEQYF,TGTGCCAGCAGCGTAGGGCCTAGCGGGGACCATTGGGGGGAGCAGTACTTC
NA,NA,TRBJ1-6,TRBV28,CASSSGNSPLHF,TGTGCCAGCAGTTCGGGGAATTCACCCCTCCACTTT
TRBD1,NA,TRBJ2-5,TRBV2,CASSPFGTGGGRETQYF,TGTGCCAGCAGTCCCTTTGGGACAGGGGGTGGGAGGGAGACCCAGTACTTC
NA,NA,TRBJ1-5,TRBV21-1,CASSKRVVVYGALGNQPQHF,TGTGCCAGCAGCAAAAGGGTTGTGGTATATGGGGCATTGGGCAATCAGCCCCAGCATTTT
NA,NA,TRBJ1-2,TRBV28,CASSGGGYTF,TGTGCCAGCTCTGGAGGTGGCTACACCTTC
TRBD1,NA,TRBJ2-3,TRBV5-1,CASSLGQGFTDTQYF,TGCGCCAGCAGCTTGGGACAGGGGTTCACAGATACGCAGTATTTT
NA,NA,TRBJ1-5,TRBV18,CASSPNIAQPQHF,TGTGCCAGCTCACCAAACATTGCTCAGCCCCAGCATTTT
TRBD2,NA,TRBJ2-7,TRBV28,CASSAGTRRRGF,TGTGCCAGCAGTGCCGGGACTAGGAGAAGGGGCTTC
TRBD1,few,TRBJ2-7,TRBV3-1/TRBV3-2,CASSHGQGGNEQYF,TGTGCCAGCAGCCACGGACAGGGAGGTAACGAGCAGTACTTC
TRBD2,NA,TRBJ2-3,TRBV11-2,CASAGNGGGYF,TGTGCCTCGGCCGGGAACGGGGGGGGGTATTTT
TRBD1,NA,TRBJ1-1,TRBV28,CASSPLWTGYLNTEAFF,TGTGCCAGCAGTCCTCTCTGGACAGGGTACTTGAACACTGAAGCTTTCTTT
TRBD1,NA,TRBJ1-1,TRBV6-5,CASTITGALGTEAFF,TGTGCCAGCACCATAACAGGGGCGTTGGGGACTGAAGCTTTCTTT
TRBD2,NA,TRBJ2-1,TRBV3-1/TRBV3-2,CASSRRTSGNSGNEQFF,TGTGCCAGCAGCCGAAGGACTAGCGGGAATTCGGGCAATGAGCAGTTCTTC
NA,once,TRBJ2-3,TRBV12-5,CASGLGQGTDTQYF,TGTGCTAGTGGTTTGGGGCAGGGCACAGATACGCAGTATTTT
TRBD1,NA,TRBJ2-1,TRBV25-1,CASSAAAGTGGGNEQFF,TGTGCCAGCAGCGCCGCCGCCGGGACAGGGGGTGGGAATGAGCAGTTCTTC
TRBD1,NA,TRBJ2-7,TRBV6-6,CASSLQGPNEQYF,TGTGCCAGCAGTTTACAGGGGCCAAACGAGCAGTACTTC
NA,NA,TRBJ1-5,TRBV19,CASSMGTASNQPQHF,TGTGCCAGTAGTATGGGTACAGCTAGCAATCAGCCCCAGCATTTT
NA,NA,TRBJ1-2,TRBV6-6,CASNTPSANYGYTF,TGTGCCAGCAATACACCGTCAGCGAACTATGGCTACACCTTC
TRBD1,NA,TRBJ1-6,TRBV28,CASRPLDRASSPLHF,TGTGCCAGCAGGCCCCTGGACAGGGCGTCTTCACCCCTCCACTTT
TRBD1,many,TRBJ1-1,TRBV5-1,CASGRTGNTEAFF,TGCGCCAGCGGCCGGACAGGGAACACTGAAGCTTTCTTT
TRBD1,NA,TRBJ1-2,TRBV5-1,CASSSTGEWYGYTF,TGCGCCAGCAGCTCTACAGGGGAGTGGTATGGCTACACCTTC
NA,NA,TRBJ1-2,TRBV4-1,CASSLQTSYGYTF,TGCGCCAGCAGCCTTCAGACTTCCTATGGCTACACCTTC
NA,NA,TRBJ1-1,TRBV30,CAWSSPGNYITEAFF,TGTGCCTGGAGTTCCCCGGGAAACTATATCACTGAAGCTTTCTTT
TRBD2,NA,TRBJ2-3,TRBV9,CASSRSAGGRGDTQYF,TGTGCCAGCAGCCGCTCAGCGGGGGGAAGGGGAGATACGCAGTATTTT
TRBD1,NA,TRBJ1-5,TRBV6-1,CASSEFLRGVSNQPQHF,TGTGCCAGCAGTGAATTCCTCAGGGGGGTAAGCAATCAGCCCCAGCATTTT
NA,NA,TRBJ1-1,TRBV19,CASAVGNTEAFF,TGTGCCAGCGCCGTCGGGAACACTGAAGCTTTCTTT
TRBD1,NA,TRBJ1-2,TRBV28,CASSAPGTGVNYGYTF,TGTGCCAGCAGCGCTCCCGGGACAGGGGTAAACTATGGCTACACCTTC
NA,few,TRBJ1-2,TRBV19,CASSLSMGYTF,TGTGCCAGTAGTCTAAGCATGGGCTACACCTTC
TRBD1,NA,TRBJ1-1,TRBV19,CATDRVFGMNTEAFF,TGTGCCACCGACAGGGTGTTTGGAATGAACACTGAAGCTTTCTTT
TRBD1,NA,TRBJ1-1,TRBV10-3,CAIRWTGEYTEAFF,TGTGCCATCAGGTGGACAGGAGAATACACTGAAGCTTTCTTT
NA,NA,TRBJ2-5,TRBV29-1,CSVHRLAQETQYF,TGCAGCGTTCACAGGCTCGCCCAAGAGACCCAGTACTTC
TRBD1,once,TRBJ1-1,TRBV5-8,CASSSPGTGGANTEAFF,TGTGCCAGCAGCTCCCCCGGGACAGGGGGCGCGAACACTGAAGCTTTCTTT
TRBD2,NA,TRBJ2-1,TRBV11-3,CASSLGGGASNEQFF,TGTGCCAGCAGCTTAGGCGGGGGGGCCTCCAATGAGCAGTTCTTC
NA,NA,TRBJ1-1,TRBV25-1,CATLGVVSTEAFF,TGTGCCACCCTAGGGGTCGTTTCCACTGAAGCTTTCTTT
NA,NA,TRBJ1-1,TRBV5-1,CASSYGDRNTEAFF,TGCGCCAGCAGTTACGGAGACAGGAACACTGAAGCTTTCTTT
TRBD1,NA,TRBJ1-2,TRBV3-1/TRBV3-2,CASSRVGGEGYTF,TGTGCCAGCAGCAGGGTAGGGGGCGAGGGCTACACCTTC
TRBD2,once,TRBJ2-7,TRBV27,CASSPGTSAYEQYF,TGTGCCAGCAGTCCGGGGACTAGTGCTTACGAGCAGTACTTC
NA,NA,TRBJ1-2,TRBV9,CASSVKPRVMAGYTF,TGTGCCAGCAGCGTAAAGCCCAGGGTCATGGCTGGCTACACCTTC
TRBD2,NA,TRBJ2-1,TRBV30,CAWSRASGSNEQFF,TGTGCCTGGAGTCGGGCTAGCGGGAGCAATGAGCAGTTCTTC
TRBD1,NA,TRBJ2-7,TRBV19,CASRSLRDSYEQYF,TGTGCCAGTAGAAGTTTACGGGACAGCTACGAGCAGTACTTC
TRBD2,NA,TRBJ2-2,TRBV15,CATSRDSASGRWATGELFF,TGTGCCACCAGCAGAGATTCGGCTAGCGGGAGGTGGGCCACCGGGGAGCTGTTTTTT
NA,NA,TRBJ2-7,TRBV7-2,CASSLDPGKSYEQYF,TGTGCCAGCAGCTTAGATCCCGGGAAGAGTTACGAGCAGTACTTC
TRBD1,NA,TRBJ1-6,TRBV30,CAWSLGWTGRNSPLHF,TGTGCCTGGAGTCTAGGCTGGACAGGGCGTAATTCACCCCTCCACTTT
TRBD1,once,TRBJ2-4,TRBV6-2/TRBV6-3,CASSRSGTGFNLAKNIQYF,TGTGCCAGCAGCCGATCCGGGACAGGTTTCAATTTAGCCAAAAACATTCAGTACTTC
TRBD1,NA,TRBJ1-2,TRBV19,CASSLPTGGNGYTF,TGTGCCAGTAGTCTTCCGACAGGGGGAAATGGCTACACCTTC
TRBD1,NA,TRBJ1-6,TRBV30,CAWTTGQGAYSPLHF,TGTGCCTGGACAACGGGACAGGGGGCTTATTCACCCCTCCACTTT
NA,NA,TRBJ1-5,TRBV28,CASQPRTIDPGGGNQPQHF,TGTGCCAGCCAACCCCGGACTATTGACCCGGGGGGTGGCAATCAGCCCCAGCATTTT
TRBD1,NA,TRBJ1-5,TRBV18,CASSVNGQGNQPQHF,TGTGCCAGCTCAGTGAACGGACAGGGCAATCAGCCCCAGCATTTT
NA,NA,TRBJ2-7,TRBV6-6,CASSDRLVPYEQYF,TGTGCCAGCAGTGATCGACTAGTCCCCTACGAGCAGTACTTC
NA,NA,TRBJ2-4,TRBV9,CASSDSGHLNIQYF,TGTGCCAGCAGCGACTCCGGACACTTAAACATTCAGTACTTC
NA,NA,TRBJ1-4,TRBV21-1,CASSKGQATNEKLFF,TGTGCCAGCAGCAAGGGACAGGCAACTAATGAAAAACTGTTTTTT
TRBD2,NA,TRBJ2-7,TRBV2,CASAAGGAYEQYF,TGTGCCAGCGCCGCCGGGGGGGCCTACGAGCAGTACTTC
TRBD1,NA,TRBJ2-4,TRBV5-1,CASSWGTGENIQYF,TGCGCCAGCAGCTGGGGGACAGGAGAAAACATTCAGTACTTC
NA,NA,TRBJ2-2,TRBV6-6,CASSFRGNTGELFF,TGTGCCAGCAGTTTCCGGGGGAACACCGGGGAGCTGTTTTTT
NA,NA,TRBJ1-4,TRBV5-4,CASSPSLLASEKLFF,TGTGCCAGCAGCCCGTCGCTTTTAGCGAGTGAAAAACTGTTTTTT